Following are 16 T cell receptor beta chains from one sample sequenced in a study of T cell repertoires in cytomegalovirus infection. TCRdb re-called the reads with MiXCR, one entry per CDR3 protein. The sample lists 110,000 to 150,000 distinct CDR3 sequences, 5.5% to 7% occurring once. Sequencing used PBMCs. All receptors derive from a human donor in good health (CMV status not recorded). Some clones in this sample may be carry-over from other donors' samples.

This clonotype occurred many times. CDR3 sequence: CASRGGGGEAFF. The CDR3 DNA is TGTGCCAGCAGGGGCGGGGGAGGTGAAGCTTTCTTT. This chain links TRBV12-3 or TRBV12-4 with TRBJ1-1; the D gene is possibly TRBD1 (5 bases). Trimming removed 6 bases from V and 7 bases from J, with 12 bases in between. The CDR3 consists of 12 residues.

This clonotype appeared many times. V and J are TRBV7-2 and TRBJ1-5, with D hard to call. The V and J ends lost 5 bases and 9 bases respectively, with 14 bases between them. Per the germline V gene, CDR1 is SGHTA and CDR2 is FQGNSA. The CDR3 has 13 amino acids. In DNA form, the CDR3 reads TGTGCCAGCAGCCCGGACCGGATAAGGCCCCAGCATTTT. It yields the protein CASSPDRIRPQHF.

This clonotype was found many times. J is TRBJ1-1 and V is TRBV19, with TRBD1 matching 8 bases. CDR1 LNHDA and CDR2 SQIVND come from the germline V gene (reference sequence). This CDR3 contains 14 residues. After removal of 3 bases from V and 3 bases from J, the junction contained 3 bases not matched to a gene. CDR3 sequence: CASSILDRDTEAFF. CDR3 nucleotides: TGTGCCAGTAGTATTCTGGACAGGGACACTGAAGCTTTCTTT. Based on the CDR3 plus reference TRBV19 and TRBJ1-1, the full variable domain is DGGITQSPKYLFRKEGQNVTLSCEQNLNHDAMYWYRQDPGQGLRLIYYSQIVNDFQKGDIAEGYSVSREKKESFPLTVTSAQKNPTAFYLCASSILDRDTEAFFGQGTRLTVV.

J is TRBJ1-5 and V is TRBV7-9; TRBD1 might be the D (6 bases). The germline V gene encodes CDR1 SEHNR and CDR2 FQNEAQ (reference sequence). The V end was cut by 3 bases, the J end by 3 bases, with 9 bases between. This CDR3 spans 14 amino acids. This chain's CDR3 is CASSFTGPNQPQHF. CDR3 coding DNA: TGTGCCAGCAGCTTTACAGGGCCCAATCAGCCCCAGCATTTT.

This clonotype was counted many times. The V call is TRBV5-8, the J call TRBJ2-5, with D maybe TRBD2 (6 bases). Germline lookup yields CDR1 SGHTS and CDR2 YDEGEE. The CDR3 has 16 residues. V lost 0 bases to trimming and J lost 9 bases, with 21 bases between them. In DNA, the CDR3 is TGTGCCAGCAGCTTGGCCGCGGGTAGCGGTGTCACCGCCCAGTACTTC. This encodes CASSLAAGSGVTAQYF.

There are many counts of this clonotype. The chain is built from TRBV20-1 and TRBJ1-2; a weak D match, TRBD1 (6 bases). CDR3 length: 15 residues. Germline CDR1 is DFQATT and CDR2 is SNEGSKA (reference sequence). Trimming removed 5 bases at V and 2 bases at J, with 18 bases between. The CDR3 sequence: CSADPGQIQNYGYTF. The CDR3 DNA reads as TGCAGTGCTGATCCGGGACAAATCCAAAACTATGGCTACACCTTC.

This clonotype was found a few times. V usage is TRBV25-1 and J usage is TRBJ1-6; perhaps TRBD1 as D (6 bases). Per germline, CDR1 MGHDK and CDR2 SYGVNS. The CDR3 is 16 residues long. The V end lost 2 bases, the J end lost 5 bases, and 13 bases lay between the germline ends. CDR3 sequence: CASSELPGANNSPLHF. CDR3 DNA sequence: TGTGCCAGCAGTGAACTTCCAGGGGCAAATAATTCACCCCTCCACTTT.

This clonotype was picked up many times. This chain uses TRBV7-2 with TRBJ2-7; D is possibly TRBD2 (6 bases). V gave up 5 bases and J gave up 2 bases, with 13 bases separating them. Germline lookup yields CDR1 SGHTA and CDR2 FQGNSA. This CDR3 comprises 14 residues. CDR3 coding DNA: TGTGCCAGCAGCCTGCCGGGCGGGGCCTACGAGCAGTACTTC. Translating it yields CASSLPGGAYEQYF.

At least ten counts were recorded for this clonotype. The DNA of the CDR3 is TGTGCCAGCAGTCCCAGGGGGCGGGATGGCTACACCTTC. Translating it yields CASSPRGRDGYTF. The chain is built from TRBV12-3 or TRBV12-4 and TRBJ1-2; TRBD1 aligns across 8 bases. Trimming at V came to 5 bases and at J to 6 bases, leaving 5 bases not matched to a gene. The CDR3 has 13 amino acids.

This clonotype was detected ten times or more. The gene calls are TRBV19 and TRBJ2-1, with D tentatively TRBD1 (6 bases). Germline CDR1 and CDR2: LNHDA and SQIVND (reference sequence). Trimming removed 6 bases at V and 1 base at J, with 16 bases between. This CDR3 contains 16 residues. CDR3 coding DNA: TGTGCCAGTAGGGGGGCTGGGACCCCATCCTACAATGAGCAGTTCTTC. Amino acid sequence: CASRGAGTPSYNEQFF.

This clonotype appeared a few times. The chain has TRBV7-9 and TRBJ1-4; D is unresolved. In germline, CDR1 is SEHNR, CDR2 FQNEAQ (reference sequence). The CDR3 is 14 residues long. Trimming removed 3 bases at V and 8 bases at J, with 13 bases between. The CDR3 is CASSFVHDGEKLFF. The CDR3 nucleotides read TGTGCCAGCAGCTTTGTCCACGACGGGGAAAAACTGTTTTTT. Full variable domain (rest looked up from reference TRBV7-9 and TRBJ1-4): DTGVSQNPRHKITKRGQNVTFRCDPISEHNRLYWYRQTLGQGPEFLTYFQNEAQLEKSRLLSDRFSAERPKGSFSTLEIQRTEQGDSAMYLCASSFVHDGEKLFFGSGTQLSVL.

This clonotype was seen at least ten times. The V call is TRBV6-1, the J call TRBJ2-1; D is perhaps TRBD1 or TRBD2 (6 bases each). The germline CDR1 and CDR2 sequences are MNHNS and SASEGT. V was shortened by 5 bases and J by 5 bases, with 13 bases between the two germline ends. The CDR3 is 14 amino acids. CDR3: CASSSVGGHNEQFF. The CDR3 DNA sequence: TGTGCCAGCAGTTCTGTTGGGGGGCACAATGAGCAGTTCTTC.

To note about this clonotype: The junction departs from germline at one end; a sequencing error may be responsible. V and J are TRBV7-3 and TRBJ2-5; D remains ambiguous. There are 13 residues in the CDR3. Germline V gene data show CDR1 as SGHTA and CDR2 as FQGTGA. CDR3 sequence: CASSPDIVETLYF. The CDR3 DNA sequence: TGTGCCAGCAGCCCAGACATCGTTGAGACCCTGTACTTC.

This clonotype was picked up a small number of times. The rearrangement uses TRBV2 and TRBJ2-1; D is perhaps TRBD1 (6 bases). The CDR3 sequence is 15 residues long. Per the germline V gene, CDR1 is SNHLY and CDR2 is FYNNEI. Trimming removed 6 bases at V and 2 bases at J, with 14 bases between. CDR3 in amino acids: CASSPKTGAYNEQFF. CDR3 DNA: TGTGCCAGCAGCCCTAAGACAGGTGCCTACAATGAGCAGTTCTTC.

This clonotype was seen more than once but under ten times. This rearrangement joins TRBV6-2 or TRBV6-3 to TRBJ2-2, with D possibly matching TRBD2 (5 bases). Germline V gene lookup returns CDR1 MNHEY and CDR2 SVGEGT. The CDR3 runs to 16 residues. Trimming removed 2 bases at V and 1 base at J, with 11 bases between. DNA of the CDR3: TGTGCCAGCAGTTACCCGGACTTTATGAACACCGGGGAGCTGTTTTTT. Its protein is CASSYPDFMNTGELFF.

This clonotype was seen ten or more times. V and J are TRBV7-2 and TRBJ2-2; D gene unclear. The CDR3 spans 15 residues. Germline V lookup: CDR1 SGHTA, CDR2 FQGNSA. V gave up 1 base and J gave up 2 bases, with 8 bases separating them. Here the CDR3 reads CASSLGLLNTGELFF. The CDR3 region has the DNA TGTGCCAGCAGCTTAGGACTTCTAAACACCGGGGAGCTGTTTTTT. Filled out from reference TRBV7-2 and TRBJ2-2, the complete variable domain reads GAGVSQSPSNKVTEKGKDVELRCDPISGHTALYWYRQSLGQGLEFLIYFQGNSAPDKSGLPSDRFSAERTGGSVSTLTIQRTQQEDSAVYLCASSLGLLNTGELFFGEGSRLTVL.